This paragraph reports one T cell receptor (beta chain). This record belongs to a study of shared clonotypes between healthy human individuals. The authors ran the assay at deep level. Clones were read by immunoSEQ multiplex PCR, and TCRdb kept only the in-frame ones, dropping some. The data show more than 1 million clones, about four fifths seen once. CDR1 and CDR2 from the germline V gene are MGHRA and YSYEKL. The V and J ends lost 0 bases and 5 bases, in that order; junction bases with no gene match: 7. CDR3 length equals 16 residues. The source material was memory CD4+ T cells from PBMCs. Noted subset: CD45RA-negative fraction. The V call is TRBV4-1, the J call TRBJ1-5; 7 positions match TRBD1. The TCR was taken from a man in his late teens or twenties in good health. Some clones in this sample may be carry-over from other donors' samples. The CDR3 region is CASSQETGMVYQPQHF. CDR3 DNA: TGCGCCAGCAGCCAAGAGACAGGGATGGTTTATCAGCCCCAGCATTTT.